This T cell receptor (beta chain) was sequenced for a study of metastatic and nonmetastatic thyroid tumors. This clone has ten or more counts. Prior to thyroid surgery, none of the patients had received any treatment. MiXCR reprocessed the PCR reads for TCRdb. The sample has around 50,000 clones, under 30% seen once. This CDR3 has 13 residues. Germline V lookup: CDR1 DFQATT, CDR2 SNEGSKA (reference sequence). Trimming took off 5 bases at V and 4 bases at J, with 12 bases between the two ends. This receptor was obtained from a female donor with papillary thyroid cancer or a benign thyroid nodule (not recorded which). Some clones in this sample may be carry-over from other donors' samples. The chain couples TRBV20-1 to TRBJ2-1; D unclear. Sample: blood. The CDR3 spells CSALGLRYNEQFF. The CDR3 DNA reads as TGCAGTGCTCTAGGTTTGCGGTACAATGAGCAGTTCTTC.